This T cell receptor (beta chain) was documented in a study of early T cells in non-severe SARS-CoV-2 infection. The overall study: Chains were unpaired, as sequencing was done on bulk RNA from unsorted whole blood. The study, taken as a whole, reports: Using VDJdb, the matching emphasized anti-spike CD8 responses while missing private and CD4 specificities.

Trimming shortened V by 5 bases and J by 4 bases, and 10 bases separated the two germline ends. Germline V gives CDR1 SNHLY, CDR2 FYNNEI. This CDR3 spans 13 amino acids. This clonotype was counted at least ten times. Its specificity is unknown. Unique molecular identifiers were attached to individual cDNA molecules. TCRdb re-analysed the 5' RACE reads in MiXCR, keeping a single row per CDR3 protein. This table has about 72,000 distinct CDR3 sequences, roughly 10% appearing once. The sample comprised whole blood. The TCR comes from an adult who was a healthcare worker with PCR-confirmed SARS-CoV-2 infection or an uninfected control (not recorded which). The V and J genes are TRBV2 and TRBJ2-3, with D perhaps matching TRBD1 (6 bases). The CDR3 DNA reads as TGTGCCAGCAGTACCAGGGGAGCAGATACGCAGTATTTT. Its translation is CASSTRGADTQYF. The whole variable domain, filled in from reference TRBV2 and TRBJ2-3, reads EPEVTQTPSHQVTQMGQEVILRCVPISNHLYFYWYRQILGQKVEFLVSFYNNEISEKSEIFDDQFSVERPDGSNFTLKIRSTKLEDSAMYFCASSTRGADTQYFGPGTRLTVL.